The 26 T cell receptor beta chains given below trace back to one sample, sequenced in a study of blood T cells in healthy people across ages. For the second PCR, which ran for 7 to 11 cycles, a sample-barcoded 5' primer and a J-beta primer mix were used. Each CDR3 protein is one row after TCRdb ran MiXCR on the 5' RACE reads. The sample lists hundreds of thousands of distinct CDR3 sequences; 29% were seen once. Material for sequencing was blood. Receptors were obtained from a woman of 80 years or more in good health.

The count of this clonotype is one. This sequence may be a read error, since a much larger clone differs from it by one base. V gene TRBV6-2 or TRBV6-3 combines with J gene TRBJ2-1; TRBD2 matches at 9 bases. This CDR3 is built from 15 residues. Germline CDR1 is MNHEY and CDR2 is SVGEGT. CDR3 DNA: TGTGCCAGCAGTTACGGGCGGGGGGGCCGGAATGGGCAGTTCTTC. Its translation: CASSYGRGGRNGQFF.

This clonotype has at least ten counts. The chain recombines TRBV27 with TRBJ2-5; tentatively, D is TRBD1 (6 bases). V lost 0 bases, J lost 5 bases, and 10 bases lay in between. Germline V CDR1 and CDR2: MNHEY, SMNVEV (reference sequence). CDR3 length: 14 amino acids. Here the CDR3 DNA reads TGTGCCAGCAGTTTATCGACAGGCCTCGAGACCCAGTACTTC. It encodes CASSLSTGLETQYF.

Concerning this clonotype itself: Given a much more abundant clone one base away, this may be a read error. This chain joins TRBV20-1 and TRBJ2-5; unclear D gene. V lost 3 bases, J lost 0 bases, and 11 bases lay in between. The CDR3 totals 14 residues. Germline lookup yields CDR1 DFQATT and CDR2 SNEGSKA (reference sequence). CDR3 amino acids: CSASLRQDQETQYF. DNA for the CDR3: TGCAGTGCTAGTCTGAGGCAGGACCAAGAGACCCAGTACTTC.

This clonotype was detected many times. The V and J genes are TRBV12-3 or TRBV12-4 and TRBJ2-1, with 12 nucleotides matching TRBD2. V lost 3 bases, J lost 4 bases, and 7 bases stayed unmatched. The CDR3 contains 17 residues. In DNA form, the CDR3 reads TGTGCCAGCAGTTTGAGACTAGCGGGGGCCGGATACAATGAGCAGTTCTTC. Protein: CASSLRLAGAGYNEQFF.

The genes are TRBV20-1 and TRBJ2-7, with 10 nucleotides matching TRBD1. The V and J ends lost 1 base and 7 bases, in that order; junction bases with no gene match: 10. The CDR3 is 15 residues long. Germline V gives CDR1 DFQATT, CDR2 SNEGSKA (reference sequence). The CDR3 DNA reads as TGCAGTGCTAGAGGTGGGACAGGGGCAGGGAATGAGCAGTACTTC. Amino acids: CSARGGTGAGNEQYF.

The table lists this clonotype with many counts. The chain combines TRBV7-9 with TRBJ2-3; D gene uncertain. V shed 8 bases and J shed 7 bases, with 10 bases lying between them. CDR3 length equals 11 residues. CDR1 is SEHNR, CDR2 FQNEAQ, per germline (reference sequence). In nucleotides, the CDR3 is TGTGCCAGCGGGTCGGAGAATACGCAGTATTTT. Its translation is CASGSENTQYF.

This clonotype was observed at least ten times. V usage is TRBV6-2 or TRBV6-3 and J usage is TRBJ2-6; TRBD1 matches 7 bases. Losses at the gene ends were 0 bases for V and 1 base for J; bases not matched to a gene: 12. This CDR3 is built from 20 residues. Per germline, CDR1 MNHEY and CDR2 SVGEGT. CDR3 DNA: TGTGCCAGCAGTTACTCGATGGTGGCAGGGGGACGTTCTGGGGCCAACGTCCTGACTTTC. Protein sequence: CASSYSMVAGGRSGANVLTF.

The rearrangement joins TRBV3-1 to TRBJ2-3; 7 bases align to TRBD2. The CDR3 has 15 residues. The V and J ends lost 1 base and 2 bases, in that order; junction bases with no gene match: 3. Germline V lookup: CDR1 LGHDT, CDR2 YNNKEL (reference sequence). CDR3 protein: CASSQGGGDTDTQYF. In DNA form, the CDR3 reads TGTGCCAGCAGCCAAGGTGGGGGGGACACAGATACGCAGTATTTT.

In this sample, this clonotype turned up a few times. The V call is TRBV20-1, the J call TRBJ2-1; possible D gene TRBD1, 5 bases. The germline CDR1 and CDR2 sequences are DFQATT and SNEGSKA (reference sequence). The CDR3 covers 15 residues. Trimming cost V 3 bases and J 0 bases, with 12 bases left between them. The CDR3 spells CSASFQGLSYNEQFF. CDR3 nucleotide sequence: TGCAGTGCTAGTTTTCAGGGCCTCTCCTACAATGAGCAGTTCTTC.

This clonotype was counted at least ten times. The chain employs TRBV3-1 and TRBJ2-4; TRBD1 matches 7 bases. CDR3 length: 15 amino acids. CDR1 LGHDT and CDR2 YNNKEL come from the germline V gene (reference sequence). V lost 1 base and J lost 8; bases outside the gene matches: 8. CDR3 residues: CASSQATWDSHIQYF. The DNA for the CDR3 is TGTGCCAGCAGCCAAGCTACTTGGGACAGCCACATTCAGTACTTC.

About this clonotype: The CDR3 carries no conserved terminal phenylalanine or tryptophan, so it likely arises from a read error. This chain uses TRBV14 with TRBJ2-3, with 8 bases fitting TRBD1. The V gene end was trimmed by 4 bases and the J gene end by 3 bases; junction bases not matched to a gene: 6. CDR3 size: 15 residues. The germline V gene encodes CDR1 SGHDN and CDR2 FVKESK. The DNA for the CDR3 is TGTGCCAGCAGCCCGGGCAGGGGGCAGACAGATACGCAGTATTCT. The encoded protein is CASSPGRGQTDTQYS.

The V and J genes are TRBV20-1 and TRBJ1-2; D possibly corresponds to TRBD1 (6 bases). Deletions cut 1 base from V and 3 bases from J, with 27 bases between. CDR1 and CDR2 from the germline V gene are DFQATT and SNEGSKA (reference sequence). The CDR3 loop spans 19 amino acids. CDR3 sequence reads: CSARGQGPVESSGHYGYTF. In DNA form, the CDR3 reads TGCAGTGCTAGAGGTCAGGGGCCGGTCGAGTCGTCGGGGCACTATGGCTACACCTTC.

The chain couples TRBV2 to TRBJ2-7; D may be TRBD2 (6 bases). Germline V lookup: CDR1 SNHLY, CDR2 FYNNEI. V lost 6 bases and J lost 7, with 16 bases in between. The CDR3 runs to 13 residues. Here the CDR3 reads CASRVDGGKEQYF. Written as DNA, the CDR3 is TGTGCCAGCAGAGTCGACGGGGGTAAGGAGCAGTACTTC.

The chain combines TRBV7-2 with TRBJ2-3; 11 nucleotides align to TRBD2. This CDR3 spans 18 amino acids. With 3 bases clipped from V and 0 bases from J, the junction kept 8 bases outside the gene matches. The germline CDR1 and CDR2 sequences are SGHTA and FQGNSA. CDR3 sequence: CASSFRLAGGTSTDTQYF. CDR3 in DNA: TGTGCCAGCAGCTTCCGGCTAGCGGGGGGCACTAGCACAGATACGCAGTATTTT.

This chain uses TRBV2 with TRBJ1-5; D gene uncertain. The CDR3 loop spans 14 amino acids. Germline values: CDR1 SNHLY, CDR2 FYNNEI. Deletions cut 6 bases from V and 4 bases from J, with 13 bases between. DNA for the CDR3: TGTGCCAGCAGCTCCGGGATCCGAAATCAGCCCCAGCATTTT. It codes for CASSSGIRNQPQHF.

This clonotype came up many times. The V gene is TRBV5-5, the J gene TRBJ1-2, with 8 bases aligning to TRBD1. The CDR3 spans 14 residues. Germline V gene data show CDR1 as SGHKS and CDR2 as YYEKEE (reference sequence). With 3 bases clipped from V and 5 bases from J, the junction kept 6 bases outside the gene matches. CDR3 sequence (DNA): TGTGCCAGCAGCTCCCAGGGACAGGATTATGGCTACACCTTC. Translation gives CASSSQGQDYGYTF.

This clonotype was observed many times. This chain connects TRBV12-3 or TRBV12-4 to TRBJ2-1, with D possibly TRBD2 on 6 matching bases. Deletions cut 2 bases from V and 6 bases from J, with 14 bases between. The CDR3 has 15 residues. As DNA, the CDR3 is TGTGCCAGCAGTTTAAAGGTCTTGGGGGGCAATGAGCAGTTCTTC. Encoded protein: CASSLKVLGGNEQFF.

This clonotype was counted many times. The rearrangement links TRBV7-6 to TRBJ2-3; 8 bases are a match to TRBD2. The CDR3 has 17 residues. Germline V CDR1 and CDR2: SGHVS, FNYEAQ. The V gene end was trimmed by 5 bases and the J gene end by 1 base; junction bases not matched to a gene: 11. This CDR3 is CASSPLSGRGGTDTQYF. CDR3 coding DNA: TGTGCCAGCAGCCCCCTCAGCGGGCGGGGGGGCACAGATACGCAGTATTTT. Full variable domain (rest looked up from reference TRBV7-6 and TRBJ2-3): GAGVSQSPRYKVTKRGQDVALRCDPISGHVSLYWYRQALGQGPEFLTYFNYEAQQDKSGLPNDRFSAERPEGSISTLTIQRTEQRDSAMYRCASSPLSGRGGTDTQYFGPGTRLTVL.

In this sample, this clonotype turned up many times. The chain uses TRBV6-1 and TRBJ2-1; TRBD2 aligns across 15 bases. Trimming took 4 bases from V and 9 from J; bases not matched to a gene: 7. This CDR3 has 16 amino acids. CDR1 is MNHNS, CDR2 SASEGT, per germline. The CDR3 region has the DNA TGTGCCAGCAGTGCCGGGACTAGCGGGGGGTGGGTTGAGCAGTTCTTC. Protein: CASSAGTSGGWVEQFF.

The chain uses TRBV7-9 and TRBJ2-5, with 7 bases fitting TRBD1. The germline CDR1 and CDR2 sequences are SEHNR and FQNEAQ (reference sequence). The CDR3 loop spans 14 amino acids. V was clipped by 2 bases and J by 11 bases; unmatched bases: 11. CDR3 amino acids: CASSLRGGRGEQYF. The CDR3 DNA reads as TGTGCCAGCAGCTTAAGAGGGGGCAGAGGGGAGCAGTACTTC.

The chain carries TRBV20-1 and TRBJ2-4; TRBD1 matches 7 bases. The closer fit of TRBJ2-7 to the DNA end suggests the J call may be wrong. Germline lookup yields CDR1 DFQATT and CDR2 SNEGSKA (reference sequence). The CDR3 sequence is 14 residues long. As DNA, the CDR3 is TGCAGTGCTAGAGATCTCGACAGGGTGGACGAGCAGTACTTC. It codes for CSARDLDRVDEQYF.

In its sample, this clonotype was seen many times. The gene calls are TRBV6-2 or TRBV6-3 and TRBJ1-2; D unresolved. CDR1 and CDR2 from the germline V gene are MNHEY and SVGEGT. Trimming pared 2 bases from V and 6 bases from J, leaving 16 bases between. The CDR3 runs 15 residues. CDR3 protein: CASSYTAGRGDGYTF. The CDR3 bases are TGTGCCAGCAGTTACACGGCAGGCAGAGGAGATGGCTACACCTTC.

This clonotype occurred many times. The rearrangement joins TRBV12-3 or TRBV12-4 to TRBJ2-3; D uncertain. This CDR3 contains 14 residues. The germline V and J ends were trimmed by 2 bases and 1 base, with 7 bases remaining between them. The CDR3 region is CASSLNRGTDTQYF. For the CDR3, the DNA is TGTGCCAGCAGTTTAAACAGAGGCACAGATACGCAGTATTTT.

The sample holds many counts of this clonotype. The rearrangement joins TRBV7-2 to TRBJ2-7; no firm D call. This CDR3 is 14 amino acids long. Germline V CDR1 and CDR2: SGHTA, FQGNSA. Trimming shortened V by 3 bases and J by 0 bases, and 9 bases separated the two germline ends. The CDR3 is CASSLGYYSYEQYF. CDR3 DNA sequence: TGTGCCAGCAGCTTGGGATATTACTCCTACGAGCAGTACTTC.

This clonotype showed up just a few times. The chain combines TRBV20-1 with TRBJ2-2; D assignment may be TRBD1 or TRBD2 (5 bases each). The ends were cut back, 2 bases at V and 2 bases at J, with 15 bases in the middle. Germline CDR1 and CDR2: DFQATT and SNEGSKA (reference sequence). This CDR3 has 16 residues. The CDR3 coding sequence is TGCAGTGCTAGAAAGAGGGGTCAAACTAACACCGGGGAGCTGTTTTTT. Amino acid sequence: CSARKRGQTNTGELFF.

The chain joins TRBV19 to TRBJ2-5; 9 bases fit TRBD1. After removal of 3 bases from V and 1 base from J, the junction contained 3 bases not matched to a gene. CDR1 LNHDA and CDR2 SQIVND come from the germline V gene (reference sequence). This CDR3 is 15 amino acids long. Written as DNA, the CDR3 is TGTGCCAGTAGTATCCCGGACAGGGGCCAAGAGACCCAGTACTTC. Protein: CASSIPDRGQETQYF.